This TCR beta chain was sequenced during a study of T cell clusters in autoimmune cytopenias. General study findings and limits: TRB repertoire shifts in secondary cytopenia and chronic lymphocytic leukemia mostly reflected lymphoma, not autoimmunity.

Each sample's input was around 250 ng genomic DNA, 38,000 or so genome equivalents. As concerns this clonotype: What it binds is unknown.

The length of the CDR3 is 16 residues. CDR1 and CDR2 from the germline V gene are LNHDA and SQIVND (reference sequence). TRB was amplified by touch-down multiplex PCR, primer pools A and B combined. TCRdb re-analyzed the multiplex PCR reads; it lists each CDR3 protein once, without DNA. The specimen's table records approximately 13,000 distinct CDR3 sequences. The data were also submitted as part of a second study, on T cell repertoires in aging, cancer and after chemotherapy.

Sequenced: peripheral blood. V usage is TRBV19 and J usage is TRBJ2-6; with no DNA, the TCRdb D assignment of TRBD1 cannot be verified. This TCR came from a human donor in good health. This CDR3 is CASSIQQGGGANVLTF. The full variable domain, completed using reference TRBV19 and TRBJ2-6, is DGGITQSPKYLFRKEGQNVTLSCEQNLNHDAMYWYRQDPGQGLRLIYYSQIVNDFQKGDIAEGYSVSREKKESFPLTVTSAQKNPTAFYLCASSIQQGGGANVLTFGAGSRLTVL.